These 15 T cell receptor beta chains were all obtained from the same sample, sequenced in a study of cytomegalovirus exposure and HLA in healthy donors (dated by TCRdb to about 2017). The method was the immunoSEQ multiplex PCR assay. For the multiplex PCR, a mixture combining 60 forward primers for TCR Vbeta segments and 13 reverse primers for TCR Jbeta segments was used. This immuneACCESS table, as held by TCRdb, lists in-frame sequences with V and J called but not all clones. Of the missing ones, under half trace to an unresolved V gene in checked studies; the others have no known cause. This sample has approximately 140,000 clones in its table, and 77% of those were observed once. Approximately 4.9% of the sample is taken by the ten largest. The sequencing sample was made of PBMCs. The source of these receptors is a woman in her fifties or sixties in good health and CMV-seronegative.

V usage is TRBV10-3 and J usage is TRBJ1-2; 10 bases match TRBD1. Germline assignment: CDR1 ENHRY and CDR2 SYGVKD. The CDR3 covers 13 residues. Trimming took 10 bases from V and 2 from J; bases not matched to a gene: 4. The CDR3: CATWDRGNYGYTF. The CDR3 nucleotides are TGTGCCACCTGGGACAGGGGCAACTATGGCTACACCTTC.

The chain employs TRBV5-1 and TRBJ2-7, with 7 nucleotides matching TRBD1. V trimming: 0 bases; J trimming: 3 bases; junction bases outside the gene matches: 6. The CDR3 is 15 amino acids. Germline values: CDR1 SGHRS, CDR2 YFSETQ. The chain's CDR3 is CASSLAGTENYEQYF. Written as DNA, the CDR3 is TGCGCCAGCAGCTTGGCCGGGACAGAAAACTACGAGCAGTACTTC.

This clone was detected only once. The V gene is TRBV27, the J gene TRBJ1-1; 7 bases align to TRBD1. Germline CDR1 and CDR2: MNHEY and SMNVEV (reference sequence). V trimming: 8 bases; J trimming: 10 bases; junction bases outside the gene matches: 10. This CDR3 comprises 12 residues. This CDR3 is CASSTGSVVAFF. DNA of the CDR3: TGTGCCAGCTCGACAGGGTCCGTAGTAGCTTTCTTT.

This clone was seen more than once but under ten times. V and J are TRBV27 and TRBJ2-2; D remains ambiguous. V shed 0 bases and J shed 5 bases, with 4 bases lying between them. CDR1 and CDR2 (germline): MNHEY, SMNVEV (reference sequence). This CDR3 has 13 amino acids. CDR3 sequence reads: CASSLSGTGELFF. CDR3 nucleotide sequence: TGTGCCAGCAGTTTATCCGGGACCGGGGAGCTGTTTTTT.

This clone was detected once. The chain joins TRBV7-9 to TRBJ1-1; 7 bases align to TRBD1. Trimming removed 5 bases from V and 5 bases from J; junction bases left unmatched: 8. CDR3 length: 14 amino acids. CDR1 is SEHNR and CDR2 is FQNEAQ in the germline V gene (reference sequence). The CDR3 DNA follows: TGTGCCAGCAGCCACAGGGGTGGGGGGACTGAAGCTTTCTTT. It yields the protein CASSHRGGGTEAFF.

The V and J genes are TRBV5-1 and TRBJ1-4; no firm D call. V lost 2 bases, J lost 4 bases, and 9 bases lay in between. Germline CDR1 SGHRS, CDR2 YFSETQ. This CDR3 has 14 residues. The DNA for the CDR3 is TGCGCCAGCAGCTTTCTATCGGGTAATGAAAAACTGTTTTTT. Protein: CASSFLSGNEKLFF.

This chain links TRBV6-6 with TRBJ1-2; D is undetermined. Germline CDR1 is MNHNY and CDR2 is SVGAGI (reference sequence). The V end lost 5 bases, the J end lost 8 bases, and 12 bases lay between the germline ends. CDR3 length: 12 residues. The CDR3, as DNA: TGTGCCAGCAGTGACCGGACTGCCGGCTACACCTTC. Translated, it gives CASSDRTAGYTF.

The chain links TRBV6-6 to TRBJ1-1, with no clear D. V lost 0 bases to trimming and J lost 2 bases, with 7 bases between them. Germline lookup yields CDR1 MNHNY and CDR2 SVGAGI (reference sequence). This CDR3 has 14 amino acids. The CDR3 is CASSYSNSNTEAFF. DNA for the CDR3: TGTGCCAGCAGTTACTCGAACAGTAACACTGAAGCTTTCTTT.

V is TRBV30 and J is TRBJ1-6; TRBD1 matches 7 bases. Germline-derived CDR1 and CDR2 are GTSNPN and SVGIG (reference sequence). J gave up 9 bases and V 0 bases, and 8 bases lay outside the gene matches. The CDR3 length is 15 residues. The DNA for the CDR3 is TGTGCCTGGAGTGTAGAGGACAGGTTCGGTTCACCCCTCCACTTT. It yields the protein CAWSVEDRFGSPLHF.

The V gene is TRBV30, the J gene TRBJ2-1; 11 bases agree with TRBD1. With V trimmed by 6 bases and J by 9 bases, 7 bases remained unmatched. The CDR3 totals 13 residues. Germline V CDR1 and CDR2: GTSNPN, SVGIG (reference sequence). The DNA for the CDR3 is TGTGCCTGCCAGCGGGACAGGGGGTTTGAGCAGTTCTTC. Protein sequence: CACQRDRGFEQFF.

The rearrangement joins TRBV7-8 to TRBJ2-3, with 8 bases that match TRBD2. The CDR3 has 18 amino acids. The germline V gene has CDR1 SGHVS and CDR2 FQNEAQ. V gave up 0 bases and J gave up 4 bases; unmatched junction bases: 12. The CDR3 DNA reads as TGTGCCAGCAGCTTAGCTCGGGTTGCGGGGGGCATATCAGATACGCAGTATTTT. Translation: CASSLARVAGGISDTQYF.

The CDR3 sequence: CASTDPGGARNYGYTF. The CDR3 nucleotides are TGTGCCAGTACCGACCCTGGGGGGGCGCGGAACTATGGCTACACCTTC. The chain has TRBV19 and TRBJ1-2; D might be TRBD1 (6 bases). V lost 7 bases to trimming and J lost 2 bases, with 20 bases between them. This CDR3 comprises 16 residues. Germline V gene data show CDR1 as LNHDA and CDR2 as SQIVND (reference sequence).

V and J are TRBV9 and TRBJ1-1; tentatively, D is TRBD1 (6 bases). Germline V CDR1 and CDR2: SGDLS, YYNGEE. V was shortened by 4 bases and J by 0 bases, with 13 bases between the two germline ends. The CDR3 loop spans 15 amino acids. The CDR3 DNA follows: TGTGCCAGCAGCCCCTGGACAGACTTGAACACTGAAGCTTTCTTT. Its translation: CASSPWTDLNTEAFF.

The rearrangement joins TRBV4-2 to TRBJ1-2; 7 positions match TRBD1. The CDR3 has 16 residues. Per germline, CDR1 LGHNA and CDR2 YNFKEQ. The J segment lost 1 base and the V segment lost 0 bases, leaving 5 bases of the junction unmatched. The CDR3 protein is CASSQETGEFNYGYTF. CDR3 in DNA: TGTGCCAGCAGCCAAGAAACAGGGGAATTTAACTATGGCTACACCTTC.

V is TRBV23-1 and J is TRBJ1-2; 7 bases are shared with TRBD1. TRBV23-1 is annotated as an ORF whose role is uncertain. This CDR3 contains 14 residues. Unmatched junction bases numbered 7, after V lost 2 bases and J lost 7 bases. The CDR3 sequence: CASSQGGGVCGYTF. CDR3 nucleotide sequence: TGCGCCAGCAGTCAAGGAGGGGGCGTCTGTGGCTACACCTTC.